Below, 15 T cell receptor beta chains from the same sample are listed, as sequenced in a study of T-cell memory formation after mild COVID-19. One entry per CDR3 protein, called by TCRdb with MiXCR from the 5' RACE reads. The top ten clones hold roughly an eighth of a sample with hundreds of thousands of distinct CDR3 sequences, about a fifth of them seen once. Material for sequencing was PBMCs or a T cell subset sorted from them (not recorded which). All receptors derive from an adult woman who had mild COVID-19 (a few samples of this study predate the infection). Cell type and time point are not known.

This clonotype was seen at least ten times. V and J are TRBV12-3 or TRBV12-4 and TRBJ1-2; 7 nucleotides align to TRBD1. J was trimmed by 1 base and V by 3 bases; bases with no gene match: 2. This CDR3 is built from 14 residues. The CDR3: CASSLGQFNYGYTF. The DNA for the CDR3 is TGTGCCAGCAGTTTGGGACAGTTTAACTATGGCTACACCTTC.

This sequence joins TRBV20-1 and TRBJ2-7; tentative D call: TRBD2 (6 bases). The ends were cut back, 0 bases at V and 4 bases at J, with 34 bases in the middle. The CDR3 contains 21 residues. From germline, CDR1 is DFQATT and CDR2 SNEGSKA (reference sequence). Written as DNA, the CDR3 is TGCAGTGCTAGAGATCGGGGCGGGAAAGGGTACCTGGGGATCTACCTGTACGAGCAGTACTTC. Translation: CSARDRGGKGYLGIYLYEQYF.

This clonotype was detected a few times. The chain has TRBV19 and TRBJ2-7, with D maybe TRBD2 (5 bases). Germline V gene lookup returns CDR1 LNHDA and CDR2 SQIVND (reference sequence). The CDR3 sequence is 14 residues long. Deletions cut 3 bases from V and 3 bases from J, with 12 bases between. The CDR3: CASSMAGTIYEQYF. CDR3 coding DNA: TGTGCCAGTAGTATGGCGGGTACGATCTACGAGCAGTACTTC.

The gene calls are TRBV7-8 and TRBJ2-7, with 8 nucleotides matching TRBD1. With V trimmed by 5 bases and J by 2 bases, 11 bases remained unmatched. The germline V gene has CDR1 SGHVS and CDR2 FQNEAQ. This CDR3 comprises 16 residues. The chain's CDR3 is CASSGRAGTGAYEQYF. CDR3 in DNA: TGTGCCAGCAGCGGGCGTGCCGGGACAGGCGCCTACGAGCAGTACTTC. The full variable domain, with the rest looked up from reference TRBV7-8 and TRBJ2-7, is GAGVSQSPRYKVAKRGQDVALRCDPISGHVSLFWYQQALGQGPEFLTYFQNEAQLDKSGLPSDRFFAERPEGSVSTLKIQRTQQEDSAVYLCASSGRAGTGAYEQYFGPGTRLTVT.

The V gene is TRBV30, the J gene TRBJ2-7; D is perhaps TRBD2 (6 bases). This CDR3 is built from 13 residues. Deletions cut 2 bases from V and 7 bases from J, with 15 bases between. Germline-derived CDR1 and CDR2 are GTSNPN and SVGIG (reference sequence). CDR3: CAWSFQAAGEQYF. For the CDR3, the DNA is TGTGCCTGGAGTTTTCAGGCCGCGGGAGAGCAGTACTTC.

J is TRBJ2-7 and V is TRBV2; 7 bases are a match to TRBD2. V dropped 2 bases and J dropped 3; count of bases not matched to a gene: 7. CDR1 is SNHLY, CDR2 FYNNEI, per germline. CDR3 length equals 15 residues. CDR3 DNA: TGTGCCAGCAGTGAATTGGGCGGGAGTCGCTACGAGCAGTACTTC. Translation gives CASSELGGSRYEQYF.

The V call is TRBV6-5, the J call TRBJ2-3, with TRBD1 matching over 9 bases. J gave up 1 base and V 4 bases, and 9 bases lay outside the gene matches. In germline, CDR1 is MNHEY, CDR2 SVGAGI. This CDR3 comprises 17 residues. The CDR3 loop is CASSWLSTGGGTDTQYF. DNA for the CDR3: TGTGCCAGCAGTTGGCTCTCGACAGGGGGTGGCACAGATACGCAGTATTTT.

CDR3 bases: TGTGCCTGGAGTTACAGGGAAGCTGAAGCTTTCTTT. This translates into CAWSYREAEAFF. The chain couples TRBV30 to TRBJ1-1; a possible D gene is TRBD1 (6 bases). The CDR3 extends over 12 amino acids. V gave up 2 bases and J gave up 6 bases, with 10 bases separating them. The germline gives CDR1 GTSNPN, CDR2 SVGIG (reference sequence).

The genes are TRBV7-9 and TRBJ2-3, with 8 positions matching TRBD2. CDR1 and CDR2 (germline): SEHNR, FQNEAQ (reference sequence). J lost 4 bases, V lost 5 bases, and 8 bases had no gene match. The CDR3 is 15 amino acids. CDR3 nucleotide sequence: TGTGCCAGCAGCACGGAGCGGGAGTGGGCAGATACGCAGTATTTT. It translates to CASSTEREWADTQYF.

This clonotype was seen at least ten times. Here the CDR3 reads CASSAGTVNTGELFF. CDR3 DNA sequence: TGTGCCAGCAGTGCCGGGACAGTGAACACCGGGGAGCTGTTTTTT. The genes are TRBV12-3 or TRBV12-4 and TRBJ2-2; 7 bases map to TRBD1. The CDR3 extends over 15 amino acids. The trim removed 5 bases at V and 1 base at J, leaving 4 bases unmatched.

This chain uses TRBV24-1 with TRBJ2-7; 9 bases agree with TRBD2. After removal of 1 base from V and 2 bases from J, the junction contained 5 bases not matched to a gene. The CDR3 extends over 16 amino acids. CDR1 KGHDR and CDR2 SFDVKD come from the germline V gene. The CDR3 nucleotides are TGTGCCACCAGTGATTTTAGCGGGAGCACCCCCTACGAGCAGTACTTC. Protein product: CATSDFSGSTPYEQYF.

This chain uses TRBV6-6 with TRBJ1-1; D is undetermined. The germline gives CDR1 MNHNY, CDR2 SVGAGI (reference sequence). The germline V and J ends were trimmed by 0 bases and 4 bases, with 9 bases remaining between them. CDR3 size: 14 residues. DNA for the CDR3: TGTGCCAGCAGTTACTCGAAGGGCGGCACTGAAGCTTTCTTT. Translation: CASSYSKGGTEAFF.

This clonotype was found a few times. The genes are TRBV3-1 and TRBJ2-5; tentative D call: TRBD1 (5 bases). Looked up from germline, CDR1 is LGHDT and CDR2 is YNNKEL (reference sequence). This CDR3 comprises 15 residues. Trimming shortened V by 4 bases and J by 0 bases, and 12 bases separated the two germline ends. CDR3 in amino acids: CASSPTSGYQETQYF. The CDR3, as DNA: TGTGCCAGCAGCCCAACTTCAGGGTACCAAGAGACCCAGTACTTC.

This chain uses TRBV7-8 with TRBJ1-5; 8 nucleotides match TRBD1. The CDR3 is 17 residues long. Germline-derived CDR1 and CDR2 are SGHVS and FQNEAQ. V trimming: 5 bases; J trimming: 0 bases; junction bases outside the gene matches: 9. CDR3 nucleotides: TGTGCCAGCAGCACGGACAGGGAAGAGTATAGCAATCAGCCCCAGCATTTT. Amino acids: CASSTDREEYSNQPQHF. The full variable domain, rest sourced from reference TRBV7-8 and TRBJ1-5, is GAGVSQSPRYKVAKRGQDVALRCDPISGHVSLFWYQQALGQGPEFLTYFQNEAQLDKSGLPSDRFFAERPEGSVSTLKIQRTQQEDSAVYLCASSTDREEYSNQPQHFGDGTRLSIL.

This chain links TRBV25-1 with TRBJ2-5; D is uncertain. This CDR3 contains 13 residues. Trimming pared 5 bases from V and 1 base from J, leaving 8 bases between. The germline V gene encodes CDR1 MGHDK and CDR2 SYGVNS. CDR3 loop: CASSRPVQETQYF. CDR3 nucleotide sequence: TGTGCCAGCAGTCGCCCGGTCCAAGAGACCCAGTACTTC. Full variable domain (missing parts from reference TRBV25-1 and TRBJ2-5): EADIYQTPRYLVIGTGKKITLECSQTMGHDKMYWYQQDPGMELHLIHYSYGVNSTEKGDLSSESTVSRIRTEHFPLTLESARPSHTSQYLCASSRPVQETQYFGPGTRLLVL.